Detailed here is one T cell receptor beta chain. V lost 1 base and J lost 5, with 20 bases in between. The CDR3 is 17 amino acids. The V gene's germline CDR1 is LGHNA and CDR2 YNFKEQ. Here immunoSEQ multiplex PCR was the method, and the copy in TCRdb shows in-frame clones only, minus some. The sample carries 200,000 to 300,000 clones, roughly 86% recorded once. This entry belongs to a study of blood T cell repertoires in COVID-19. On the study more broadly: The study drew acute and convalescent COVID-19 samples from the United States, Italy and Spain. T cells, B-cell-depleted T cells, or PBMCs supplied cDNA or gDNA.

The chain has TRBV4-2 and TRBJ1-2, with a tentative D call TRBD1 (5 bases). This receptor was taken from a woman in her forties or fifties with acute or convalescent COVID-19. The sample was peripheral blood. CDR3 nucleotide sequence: TGTGCCAGCAGCCAAGCGTCGGCAGGGAGGGTAGGTTATGGCTACACCTTC. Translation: CASSQASAGRVGYGYTF.